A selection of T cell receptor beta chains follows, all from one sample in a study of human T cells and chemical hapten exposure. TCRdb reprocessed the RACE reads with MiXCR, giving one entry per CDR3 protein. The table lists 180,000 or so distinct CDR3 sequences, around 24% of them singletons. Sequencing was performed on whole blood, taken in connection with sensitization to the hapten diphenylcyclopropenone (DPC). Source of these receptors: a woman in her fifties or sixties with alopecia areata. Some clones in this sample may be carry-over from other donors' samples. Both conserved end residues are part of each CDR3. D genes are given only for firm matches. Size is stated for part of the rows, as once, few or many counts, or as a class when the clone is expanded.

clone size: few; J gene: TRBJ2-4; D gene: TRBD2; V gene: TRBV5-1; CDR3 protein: CASSPGLAEIKNIQYF; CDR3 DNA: TGCGCCAGCAGTCCAGGACTAGCGGAGATAAAAAACATTCAGTACTTC
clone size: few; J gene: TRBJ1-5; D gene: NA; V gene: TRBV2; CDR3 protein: CASSSPGDAKESQHF; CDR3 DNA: TGTGCCAGCAGTTCTCCAGGAGACGCTAAGGAATCCCAGCATTTT
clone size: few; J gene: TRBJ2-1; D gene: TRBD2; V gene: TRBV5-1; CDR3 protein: CASSLIAGGYNEQFF; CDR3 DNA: TGCGCCAGCAGCCTCATAGCGGGTGGTTACAATGAGCAGTTCTTC
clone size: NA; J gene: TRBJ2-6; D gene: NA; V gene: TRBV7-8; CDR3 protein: CASSLGVGAGANVLTF; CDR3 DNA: TGTGCCAGCAGCTTAGGTGTCGGGGCTGGGGCCAACGTCCTGACTTTC
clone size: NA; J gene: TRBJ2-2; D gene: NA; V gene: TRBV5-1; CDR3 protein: CASRTIANTGELFF; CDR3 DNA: TGCGCCAGCAGAACTATAGCGAACACCGGGGAGCTGTTTTTT
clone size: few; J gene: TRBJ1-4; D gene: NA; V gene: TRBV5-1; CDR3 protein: CASSLVSQNEKLFF; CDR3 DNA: TGCGCCAGCAGCTTGGTATCCCAAAATGAAAAACTGTTTTTT
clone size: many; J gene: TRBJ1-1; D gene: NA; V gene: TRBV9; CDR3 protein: CASSVVGGFGTEAFF; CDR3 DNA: TGTGCCAGCAGCGTGGTGGGAGGGTTCGGCACTGAAGCTTTCTTT
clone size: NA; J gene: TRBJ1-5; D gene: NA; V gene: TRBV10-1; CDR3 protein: CASSESRGNQPQHF; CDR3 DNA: TGCGCCAGCAGTGAGTCTCGGGGTAATCAGCCCCAGCATTTT
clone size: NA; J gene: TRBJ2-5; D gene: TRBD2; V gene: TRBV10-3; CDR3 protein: CAISTGLAGDQETQYF; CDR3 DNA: TGTGCCATCAGTACGGGACTAGCGGGGGACCAAGAGACCCAGTACTTC
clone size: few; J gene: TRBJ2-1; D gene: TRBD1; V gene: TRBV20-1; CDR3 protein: CSASLTPGQGATTVYNEQFF; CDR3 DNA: TGCAGTGCTAGTTTGACTCCGGGACAGGGGGCAACTACGGTCTACAATGAGCAGTTCTTC
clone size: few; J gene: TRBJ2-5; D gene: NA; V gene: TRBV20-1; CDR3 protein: CSAQLPPKEETQYF; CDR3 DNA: TGCAGTGCCCAACTACCACCCAAAGAAGAGACCCAGTACTTC
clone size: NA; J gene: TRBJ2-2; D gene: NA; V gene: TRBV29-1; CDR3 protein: CSVAGIGELFF; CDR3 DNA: TGCAGCGTTGCAGGGATCGGGGAGCTGTTTTTT
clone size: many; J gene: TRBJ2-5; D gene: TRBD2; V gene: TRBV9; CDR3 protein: CASNNGLAGGETQYF; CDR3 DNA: TGTGCCAGCAACAATGGACTAGCGGGAGGAGAGACCCAGTACTTC
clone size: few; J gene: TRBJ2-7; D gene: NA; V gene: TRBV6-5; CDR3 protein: CASSYSTRGEQYF; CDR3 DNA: TGTGCCAGCAGTTACTCGACTAGGGGCGAGCAGTACTTC
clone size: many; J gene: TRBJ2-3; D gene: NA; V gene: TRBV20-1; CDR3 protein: CSAHGNAGGTDTQYF; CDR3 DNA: TGCAGTGCCCATGGGAACGCAGGGGGCACAGATACGCAGTATTTT
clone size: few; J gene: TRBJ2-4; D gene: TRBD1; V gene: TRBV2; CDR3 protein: CASSSQGALLAKNIQYF; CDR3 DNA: TGTGCCAGCAGCAGTCAGGGGGCTTTACTAGCCAAAAACATTCAGTACTTC
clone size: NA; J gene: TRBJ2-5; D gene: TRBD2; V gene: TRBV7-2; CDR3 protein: CASSMWEGGKETQYF; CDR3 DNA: TGTGCCAGCAGCATGTGGGAGGGCGGTAAAGAGACCCAGTACTTC
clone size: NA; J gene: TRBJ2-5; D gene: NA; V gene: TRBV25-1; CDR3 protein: CASNEGGGGKTQYF; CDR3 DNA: TGTGCCAGCAATGAGGGAGGGGGCGGAAAGACCCAGTACTTC
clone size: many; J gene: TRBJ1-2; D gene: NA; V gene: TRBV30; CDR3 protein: CAWSAAGQGSSGYTF; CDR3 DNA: TGTGCCTGGAGTGCGGCAGGTCAGGGTAGTAGCGGCTACACCTTC
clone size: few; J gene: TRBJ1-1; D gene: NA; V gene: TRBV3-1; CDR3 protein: CASRPGENTEAFF; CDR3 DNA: TGTGCCAGCAGGCCAGGGGAGAACACTGAAGCTTTCTTT
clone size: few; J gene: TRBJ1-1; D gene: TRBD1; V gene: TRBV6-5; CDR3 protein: CASSSDRATTEAFF; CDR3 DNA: TGTGCCAGCAGTTCCGACAGGGCGACCACTGAAGCTTTCTTT
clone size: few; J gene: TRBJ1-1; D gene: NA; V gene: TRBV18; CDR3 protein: CASSPRQFTEAFF; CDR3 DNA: TGTGCCAGCTCACCACGGCAGTTCACTGAAGCTTTCTTT
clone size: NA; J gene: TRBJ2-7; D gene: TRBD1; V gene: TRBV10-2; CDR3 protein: CASEIGTGSYEQYF; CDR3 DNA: TGCGCCAGCGAAATCGGGACAGGGTCTTACGAGCAGTACTTC
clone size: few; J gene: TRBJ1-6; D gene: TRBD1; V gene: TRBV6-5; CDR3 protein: CASSSRTGVSPLHF; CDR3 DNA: TGTGCCAGCAGTTCCAGGACAGGGGTGTCACCCCTCCACTTT
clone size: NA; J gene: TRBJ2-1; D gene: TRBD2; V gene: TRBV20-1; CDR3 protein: CSVQRTSTPLYNEQFF; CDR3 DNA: TGCAGTGTTCAGAGGACTAGCACACCTCTATACAACGAGCAGTTCTTC
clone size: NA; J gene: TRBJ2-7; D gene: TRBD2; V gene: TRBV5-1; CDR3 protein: CASSFSPGLAGRRSIDEQYF; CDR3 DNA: TGCGCCAGCAGCTTCAGCCCGGGACTAGCGGGCCGTCGGAGTATTGACGAGCAGTACTTC
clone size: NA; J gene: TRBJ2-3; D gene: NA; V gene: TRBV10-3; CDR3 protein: CAISDDSTDTQYF; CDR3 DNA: TGTGCCATCAGTGACGACAGCACAGATACGCAGTATTTT
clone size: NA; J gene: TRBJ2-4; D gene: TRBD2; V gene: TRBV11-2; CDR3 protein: CASSSGLAGGTDQYF; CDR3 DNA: TGTGCCAGCAGCTCTGGACTAGCGGGGGGGACAGATCAGTACTTC
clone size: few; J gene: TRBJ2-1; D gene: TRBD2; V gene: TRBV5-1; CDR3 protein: CASSFTGGTYNEQFF; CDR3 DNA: TGCGCCAGCAGCTTCACGGGAGGGACCTACAATGAGCAGTTCTTC